The text below deals with one TCR beta chain. Its cognate antigen is unknown. This specimen comes from a study of shared clonotypes between healthy human individuals. Across the study: Per donor, CD8 memory used one plate, CD8 naive used two, CD4 memory used three and CD4 naive used three. Regarding the study as a whole: At large depth, rarefaction still showed sorted-subset sequencing to be incomplete. Non-shared clonotypes were found to have lower generation probabilities than the clonotypes that were shared by all four of the sorted-subset donors.

The germline gives CDR1 ENHRY, CDR2 SYGVKD. Trimming stripped 0 bases from V and 3 bases from J, with 6 bases between. The length of the CDR3 is 13 residues. Selected positively for CCR7 and CD45RO-negative, naive CD8 cells excluded terminally differentiated effector memory CD45RA+ cells. Here immunoSEQ multiplex PCR was the method, and the copy in TCRdb shows in-frame clones only, minus some. The data hold 500,000 to 700,000 clones, with roughly 95% observed a single time. The sample taken for sequencing was naive CD8+ T cells sorted from blood. The receptor comes from a woman aged 25 to 45 in good health. The V gene is TRBV10-3, the J gene TRBJ2-7, with D unclear. The CDR3 protein is CAISESGIYEQYF. CDR3 DNA: TGTGCCATCAGTGAGTCAGGGATCTACGAGCAGTACTTC.